The present T cell receptor beta chain was sequenced within a study of T cells after yellow fever vaccination. Study-level information: SMART-Seq v4 Ultra Low Input prepared the low-cell-number fractions.

The CDR3 spans 14 residues. The V end was cut by 3 bases, the J end by 1 base, with 10 bases between. Germline loops: CDR1 SGDLS, CDR2 YYNGEE. Concerning this clonotype itself: The target antigen is unknown.

The authors made TCR cDNA by 5'RACE template switching, adding a universal primer site and UMIs. TCRdb itself ran the 5' RACE reads through MiXCR, one entry per CDR3 protein. This table has about 330,000 distinct CDR3 sequences, roughly 8% appearing once. Study conclusions and caveats: Faster peaking, at day 5 versus 15, marked a secondary response that was weaker. The presence of abundant clonotypes contaminating from the bulk population was possible in FACS-sorted repertoires.

V is TRBV9 and J is TRBJ2-5; D not certain. The specimen comprised PBMCs, sampled 45 days after the first yellow fever vaccination. This sequence was found in a man aged 18 to 35 who received the YFV17D yellow fever vaccine. CDR3 coding DNA: TGTGCCAGCAGCGGAGGAGTTTTCCAAGAGACCCAGTACTTC. Residues: CASSGGVFQETQYF. Complete variable domain (other parts from reference TRBV9 and TRBJ2-5): DSGVTQTPKHLITATGQRVTLRCSPRSGDLSVYWYQQSLDQGLQFLIQYYNGEERAKGNILERFSAQQFPDLHSELNLSSLELGDSALYFCASSGGVFQETQYFGPGTRLLVL.